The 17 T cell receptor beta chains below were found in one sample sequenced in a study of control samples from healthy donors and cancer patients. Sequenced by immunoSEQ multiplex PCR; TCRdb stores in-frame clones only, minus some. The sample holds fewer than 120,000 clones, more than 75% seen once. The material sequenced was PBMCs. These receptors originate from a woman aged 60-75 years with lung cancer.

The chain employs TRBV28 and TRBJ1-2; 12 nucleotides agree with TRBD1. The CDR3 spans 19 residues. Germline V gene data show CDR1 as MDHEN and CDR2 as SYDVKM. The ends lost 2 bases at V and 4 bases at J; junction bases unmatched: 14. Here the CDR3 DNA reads TGTGCCAGCAGTTTAGGAGGGCCGGGACAGGGGGCGCGCGCCTATGGCTACACCTTC. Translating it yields CASSLGGPGQGARAYGYTF.

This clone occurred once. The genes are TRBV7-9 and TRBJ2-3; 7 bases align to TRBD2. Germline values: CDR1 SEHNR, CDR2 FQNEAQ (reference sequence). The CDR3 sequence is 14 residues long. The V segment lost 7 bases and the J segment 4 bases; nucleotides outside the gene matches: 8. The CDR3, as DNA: TGTGCCAGCAAGCGGGAATACGGAGCAGATACGCAGTATTTT. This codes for CASKREYGADTQYF.

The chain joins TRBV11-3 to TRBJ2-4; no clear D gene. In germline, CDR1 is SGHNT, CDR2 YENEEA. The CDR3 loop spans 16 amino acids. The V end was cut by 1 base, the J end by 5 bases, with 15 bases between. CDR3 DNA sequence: TGTGCCAGCAGCTTAGGAGGCAGCGCTCTCCAAAACATTCAGTACTTC. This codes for CASSLGGSALQNIQYF.

In DNA, the CDR3 is TGTGCCAGCAGCCAAGACCCTCTTAGGGGGGTAACGCAGTATTTT. Translated: CASSQDPLRGVTQYF. The genes are TRBV3-1 (or the pseudogene TRBV3-2) and TRBJ2-3; D could derive from TRBD1 or TRBD2 (6 bases each). V gave up 0 bases and J gave up 9 bases, with 16 bases separating them. CDR3 length equals 15 residues. Germline V gene data show CDR1 as LGHDT and CDR2 as YNNKEL (reference sequence).

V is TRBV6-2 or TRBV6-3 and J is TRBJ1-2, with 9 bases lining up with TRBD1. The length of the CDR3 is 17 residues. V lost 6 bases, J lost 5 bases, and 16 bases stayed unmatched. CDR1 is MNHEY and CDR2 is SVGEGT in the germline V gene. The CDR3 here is CASSHWTGDTSSYGYTF. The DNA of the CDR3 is TGTGCCAGCAGCCACTGGACAGGGGACACTTCATCTTATGGCTACACCTTC.

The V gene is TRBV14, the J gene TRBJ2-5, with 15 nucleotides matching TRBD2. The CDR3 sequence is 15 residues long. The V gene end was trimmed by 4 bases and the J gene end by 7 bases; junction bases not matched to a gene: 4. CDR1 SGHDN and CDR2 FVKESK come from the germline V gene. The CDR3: CASSPQGLAGGTQYF. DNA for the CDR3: TGTGCCAGCAGCCCCCAGGGACTAGCGGGAGGGACCCAGTACTTC.

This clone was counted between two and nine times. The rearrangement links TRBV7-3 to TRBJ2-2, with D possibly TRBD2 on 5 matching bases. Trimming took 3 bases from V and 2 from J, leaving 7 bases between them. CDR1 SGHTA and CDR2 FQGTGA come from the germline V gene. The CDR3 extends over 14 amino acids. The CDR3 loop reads CASSLSGNTGELFF. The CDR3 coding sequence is TGTGCCAGCAGCTTGAGCGGAAACACCGGGGAGCTGTTTTTT. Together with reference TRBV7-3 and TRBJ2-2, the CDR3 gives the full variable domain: GAGVSQTPSNKVTEKGKYVELRCDPISGHTALYWYRQSLGQGPEFLIYFQGTGAADDSGLPNDRFFAVRPEGSVSTLKIQRTERGDSAVYLCASSLSGNTGELFFGEGSRLTVL.

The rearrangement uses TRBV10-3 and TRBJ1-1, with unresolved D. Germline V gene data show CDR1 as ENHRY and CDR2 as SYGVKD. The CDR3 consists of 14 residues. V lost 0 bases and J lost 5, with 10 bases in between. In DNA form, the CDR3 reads TGTGCCATCAGTGAGTCCGGGATACGGACTGAAGCTTTCTTT. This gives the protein CAISESGIRTEAFF.

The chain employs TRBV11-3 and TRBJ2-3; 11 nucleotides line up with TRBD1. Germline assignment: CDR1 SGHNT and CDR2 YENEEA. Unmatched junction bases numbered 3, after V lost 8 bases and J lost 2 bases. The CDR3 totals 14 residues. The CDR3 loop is CASGQGAITDTQYF. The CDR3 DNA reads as TGTGCCAGCGGACAGGGGGCGATCACAGATACGCAGTATTTT.

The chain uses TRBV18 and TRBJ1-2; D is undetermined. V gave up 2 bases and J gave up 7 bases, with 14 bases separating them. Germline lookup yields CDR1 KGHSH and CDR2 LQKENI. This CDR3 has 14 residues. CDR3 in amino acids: CASSPSFTESGYTF. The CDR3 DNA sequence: TGTGCCAGCTCACCATCATTCACGGAAAGTGGCTACACCTTC. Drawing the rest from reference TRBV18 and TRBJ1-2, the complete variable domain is NAGVMQNPRHLVRRRGQEARLRCSPMKGHSHVYWYRQLPEEGLKFMVYLQKENIIDESGMPKERFSAEFPKEGPSILRIQQVVRGDSAAYFCASSPSFTESGYTFGSGTRLTVV.

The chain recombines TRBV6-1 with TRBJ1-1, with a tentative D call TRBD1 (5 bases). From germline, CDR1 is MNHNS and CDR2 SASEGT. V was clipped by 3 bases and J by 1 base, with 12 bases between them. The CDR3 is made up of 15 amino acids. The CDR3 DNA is TGTGCCAGCAGTGACCCGGGACGGAAGAACACTGAAGCTTTCTTT. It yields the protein CASSDPGRKNTEAFF.

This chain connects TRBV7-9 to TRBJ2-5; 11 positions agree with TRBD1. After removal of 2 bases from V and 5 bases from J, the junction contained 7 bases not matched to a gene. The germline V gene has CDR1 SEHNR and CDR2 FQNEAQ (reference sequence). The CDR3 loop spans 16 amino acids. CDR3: CASSLSGQGERETQYF. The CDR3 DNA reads TGTGCCAGCAGCTTATCGGGACAGGGGGAACGGGAGACCCAGTACTTC.

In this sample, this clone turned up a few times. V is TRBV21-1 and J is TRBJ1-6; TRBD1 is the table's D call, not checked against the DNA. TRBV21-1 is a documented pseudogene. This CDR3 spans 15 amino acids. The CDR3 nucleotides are TGTGCCAGCGGAGACAGGGGGATCCCGAATTCACCCCTCCACTTT. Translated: CASGDRGIPNSPLHF.

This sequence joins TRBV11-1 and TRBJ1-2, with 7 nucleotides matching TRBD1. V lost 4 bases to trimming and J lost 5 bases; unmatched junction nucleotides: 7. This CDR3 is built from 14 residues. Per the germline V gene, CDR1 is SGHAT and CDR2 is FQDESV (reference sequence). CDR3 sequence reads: CASSSDGTVYGYTF. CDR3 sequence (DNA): TGTGCCAGCAGCTCGGACGGGACAGTTTATGGCTACACCTTC.

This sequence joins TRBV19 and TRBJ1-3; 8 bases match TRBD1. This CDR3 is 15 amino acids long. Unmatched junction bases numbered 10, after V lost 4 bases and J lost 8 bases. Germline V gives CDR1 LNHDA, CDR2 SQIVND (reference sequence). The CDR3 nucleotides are TGTGCCAGTAGTACCACCCGACAGGGGCAGGACACCATATATTTT. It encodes CASSTTRQGQDTIYF.

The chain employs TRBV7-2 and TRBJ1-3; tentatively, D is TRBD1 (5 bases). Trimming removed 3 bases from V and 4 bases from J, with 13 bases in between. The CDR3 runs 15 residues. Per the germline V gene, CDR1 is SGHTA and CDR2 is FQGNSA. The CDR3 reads CASSFPPGSGNTIYF. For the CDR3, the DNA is TGTGCCAGCAGCTTCCCCCCAGGGTCAGGAAACACCATATATTTT.

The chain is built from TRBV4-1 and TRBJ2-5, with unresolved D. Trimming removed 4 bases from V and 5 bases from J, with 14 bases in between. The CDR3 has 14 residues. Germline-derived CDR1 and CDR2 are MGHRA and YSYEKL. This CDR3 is CASSRISDGETQYF. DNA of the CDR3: TGCGCCAGCAGCCGCATTTCCGATGGGGAGACCCAGTACTTC.